Following are 25 T cell receptor beta chains from one sample sequenced in a study of control samples from healthy donors and cancer patients. Method: immunoSEQ multiplex PCR; TCRdb's copy keeps in-frame clones and lacks some. This sample carries 200,000 or so clones, 85% to 95% of them seen once, and the ten largest clones take 1.5%. The sample consisted of blood. Receptors were obtained from a man aged 50-60 years in good health.

This chain uses TRBV4-2 with TRBJ2-1, with 10 bases lining up with TRBD2. The CDR3 runs 15 residues. From germline, CDR1 is LGHNA and CDR2 YNFKEQ. Trimming at V came to 0 bases and at J to 10 bases, leaving 6 bases not matched to a gene. The CDR3 DNA follows: TGTGCCAGCAGCCAAGATACGCTAGCGGGGGTGGAGCAGTTCTTC. As protein: CASSQDTLAGVEQFF.

Comment on this clone: Other DNA sequences in this specimen translate into the identical CDR3. V gene TRBV3-1 (or the pseudogene TRBV3-2) combines with J gene TRBJ2-1, with a tentative D call TRBD2 (5 bases). The V end was cut by 1 base, the J end by 0 bases, with 7 bases between. The CDR3 has 15 residues. Germline V gene lookup returns CDR1 LGHDT and CDR2 YNNKEL (reference sequence). CDR3 nucleotide sequence: TGTGCCAGCAGCCAAGGGAGGAGCTCCTACAATGAGCAGTTCTTC. Its translation: CASSQGRSSYNEQFF.

The V and J genes are TRBV28 and TRBJ2-7; the D call may be TRBD1 or TRBD2 (5 bases each). The germline V and J ends were trimmed by 7 bases and 4 bases, with 17 bases remaining between them. Germline lookup yields CDR1 MDHEN and CDR2 SYDVKM. This CDR3 comprises 14 residues. CDR3 sequence: CASTDGGTIYEQYF. The CDR3 nucleotides are TGTGCCAGCACCGATGGTGGGACGATTTACGAGCAGTACTTC.

The V call is TRBV5-4, the J call TRBJ1-2, with D hard to call. V was cut by 1 base and J by 1 base, with 11 bases left in between. This CDR3 has 15 amino acids. CDR1 is SGHNT, CDR2 YYREEE, per germline (reference sequence). The CDR3 sequence is CASSLNVQVNYGYTF. For the CDR3, the DNA is TGTGCCAGCAGCTTGAACGTCCAGGTTAACTATGGCTACACCTTC.

The chain joins TRBV2 to TRBJ1-4; no clear D. Germline V gene sequence: CDR1 SNHLY, CDR2 FYNNEI. The CDR3 totals 16 residues. Trimming stripped 6 bases from V and 3 bases from J, with 17 bases between. Written as DNA, the CDR3 is TGTGCCAGCAGCGACTCCGAACAGTCCTCTAATGAAAAACTGTTTTTT. Its protein product is CASSDSEQSSNEKLFF.

This chain uses TRBV21-1 with TRBJ1-2; TRBD1, the table's D call, was not compared with the DNA. TRBV21-1 is shown as a pseudogene. This CDR3 region has 15 residues. The CDR3 region has the DNA TGTGCCAGCAGCAAAGAGAACAGATCTCCCTATGGCTACACCTTC. Protein product: CASSKENRSPYGYTF.

The rearrangement uses TRBV9 and TRBJ1-1, with D possibly matching TRBD1 (5 bases). Germline loops: CDR1 SGDLS, CDR2 YYNGEE. Deletions cut 6 bases from V and 4 bases from J, with 19 bases between. The CDR3 length is 15 residues. CDR3 protein: CASTRGGDFGTEAFF. In nucleotides, the CDR3 is TGTGCCAGCACCCGGGGGGGGGATTTCGGCACTGAAGCTTTCTTT.

Note on this clone: The identical CDR3 is also encoded by other nucleotide sequences in the sample. This rearrangement joins TRBV10-3 to TRBJ1-3, with D unresolved. This CDR3 spans 12 amino acids. V gave up 3 bases and J gave up 1 base, with 1 base separating them. Germline V CDR1 and CDR2: ENHRY, SYGVKD. Here the CDR3 reads CAISESGNTIYF. DNA of the CDR3: TGTGCCATCAGTGAATCTGGAAACACCATATATTTT.

The J gene is TRBJ1-1, the V gene TRBV5-1; D may be TRBD1 (5 bases). CDR3 length: 15 residues. CDR1 is SGHRS and CDR2 is YFSETQ in the germline V gene. Trimming removed 2 bases at V and 5 bases at J, with 16 bases between. CDR3 DNA sequence: TGCGCCAGCAGCTTACGTGGGTTTTCAGGGACTGAAGCTTTCTTT. It is translated as CASSLRGFSGTEAFF.

The chain couples TRBV9 to TRBJ1-6; D remains unclear. CDR3 length: 14 amino acids. V lost 3 bases and J 7 bases, leaving 11 bases between the germline ends. The germline V gene encodes CDR1 SGDLS and CDR2 YYNGEE. CDR3 bases: TGTGCCAGCAGCGATGGACTCCAGAATTCACCCCTCCACTTT. Translated, it gives CASSDGLQNSPLHF.

The CDR3 loop is CASSATGRRAYGYTF. The DNA for the CDR3 is TGTGCCAGCAGCGCGACAGGTCGTAGGGCCTATGGCTACACCTTC. This chain uses TRBV6-2 or TRBV6-3 with TRBJ1-2, with D possibly matching TRBD1 (6 bases). V lost 6 bases and J lost 4, with 18 bases in between. Germline V lookup: CDR1 MNHEY, CDR2 SVGEGT. The CDR3 extends over 15 amino acids.

The chain has TRBV1 and TRBJ2-5; TRBD1 reflects the table's D call only, with no check against the DNA. TRBV1 is reported as a pseudogene. The CDR3 is made up of 15 amino acids. CDR3 sequence: CTSSRKTGQGETQYF. As DNA, the CDR3 is TGCACCAGCAGCCGCAAGACAGGGCAAGGGGAGACCCAGTACTTC.

This rearrangement joins TRBV7-8 to TRBJ2-5, with D unresolved. CDR3 length: 13 amino acids. Germline CDR1 SGHVS, CDR2 FQNEAQ. V lost 2 bases and J lost 4, with 8 bases in between. The CDR3 is CASSLRVRETQYF. CDR3 bases: TGTGCCAGCAGCTTAAGGGTTCGAGAGACCCAGTACTTC.

This clone was observed a handful of times. The chain recombines TRBV15 with TRBJ1-6, with D possibly matching TRBD1 (5 bases). Trimming pared 1 base from V and 7 bases from J, leaving 20 bases between. CDR1 and CDR2 from the germline V gene are LNHNV and YYDKDF (reference sequence). This CDR3 has 18 amino acids. CDR3 nucleotides: TGTGCCACCAGCAGAGCTGCCTCAAGGGGCACGGGGAATTCACCCCTCCACTTT. This sequence encodes CATSRAASRGTGNSPLHF.

This clone was seen once. The J gene is TRBJ2-1, the V gene TRBV5-1, with D perhaps being TRBD1 or TRBD2 (6 bases each). Per germline, CDR1 SGHRS and CDR2 YFSETQ. Trimming pared 4 bases from V and 7 bases from J, leaving 21 bases between. The CDR3 totals 16 residues. CDR3 nucleotides: TGCGCCAGCAGCCCACGTGCGTTGGGGGCGGGGAATGAGCAGTTCTTC. Its translation: CASSPRALGAGNEQFF.

A single count supports this clone. V usage is TRBV11-2 and J usage is TRBJ2-3; D is unclear. The CDR3 is 17 residues long. Between the trimmed V and J ends, which lost 5 bases and 0 bases, there was a span of 18 bases. From germline, CDR1 is SGHAT and CDR2 FQNNGV. The CDR3 DNA is TGTGCCAGCAGCGTGGGTATAGGTCGTGCTAGCACAGATACGCAGTATTTT. Translation: CASSVGIGRASTDTQYF.

The gene calls are TRBV7-8 and TRBJ1-5, with a tentative D call TRBD1 (6 bases). Germline loops: CDR1 SGHVS, CDR2 FQNEAQ. The CDR3 consists of 13 residues. V was pared by 5 bases and J by 6 bases, with 11 bases between. CDR3 bases: TGTGCCAGCAGCCAGGGGATCGGTCAGCCCCAGCATTTT. This codes for CASSQGIGQPQHF. Full variable domain (remainder filled in from reference TRBV7-8 and TRBJ1-5): GAGVSQSPRYKVAKRGQDVALRCDPISGHVSLFWYQQALGQGPEFLTYFQNEAQLDKSGLPSDRFFAERPEGSVSTLKIQRTQQEDSAVYLCASSQGIGQPQHFGDGTRLSIL.

The chain uses TRBV27 and TRBJ1-5; a weak D match, TRBD1 (6 bases). Trimming left V 7 bases short and J 0 bases short, with 19 bases between. From germline, CDR1 is MNHEY and CDR2 SMNVEV (reference sequence). The CDR3 contains 17 residues. CDR3 sequence (DNA): TGTGCCAGCAACGGCCGGGACACGGACTATAGCAATCAGCCCCAGCATTTT. Protein sequence: CASNGRDTDYSNQPQHF.

The chain is built from TRBV28 and TRBJ1-2; 9 bases line up with TRBD1. After removal of 6 bases from V and 5 bases from J, the junction contained 7 bases not matched to a gene. Germline V CDR1 and CDR2: MDHEN, SYDVKM. There are 14 residues in the CDR3. The CDR3 reads CASSTHRGQYGYTF. The CDR3 coding sequence is TGTGCCAGCAGCACACACAGGGGGCAATATGGCTACACCTTC.

This clone appeared once. The V and J genes are TRBV23-1 and TRBJ2-7; D might be TRBD1 or TRBD2, each matching 6 bases. TRBV23-1 is placed among ORFs of uncertain function. The CDR3 runs 16 residues. With 0 bases removed from V and 5 bases from J, the gap between germline ends came to 17 bases. DNA for the CDR3: TGCGCCAGCAGTCAATCGGAGGGGGGCGCGGGAAACGAGCAGTACGTC. Protein sequence: CASSQSEGGAGNEQYV.

V is TRBV7-2 and J is TRBJ1-2; TRBD1 agrees at 10 bases. CDR1 and CDR2 from the germline V gene are SGHTA and FQGNSA. The CDR3 totals 14 residues. J gave up 7 bases and V 4 bases, and 6 bases lay outside the gene matches. The CDR3 sequence: CASSSGTGERGYTF. CDR3 DNA sequence: TGTGCCAGCAGCTCCGGGACAGGGGAACGTGGCTACACCTTC. Based on the CDR3 plus reference TRBV7-2 and TRBJ1-2, the full variable domain is GAGVSQSPSNKVTEKGKDVELRCDPISGHTALYWYRQSLGQGLEFLIYFQGNSAPDKSGLPSDRFSAERTGGSVSTLTIQRTQQEDSAVYLCASSSGTGERGYTFGSGTRLTVV.

The DNA of the CDR3 is TGTGCCAGCAGCCAAATGGACCGGATGAACACTGAAGCTTTCTTT. It is translated as CASSQMDRMNTEAFF. This chain links TRBV6-5 with TRBJ1-1; no firm D call. Germline assignment: CDR1 MNHEY and CDR2 SVGAGI. CDR3 size: 15 residues. The germline V and J ends were trimmed by 6 bases and 0 bases, with 14 bases remaining between them.

The V and J genes are TRBV7-6 and TRBJ1-5; perhaps TRBD1 as D (6 bases). This CDR3 spans 15 amino acids. The germline CDR1 and CDR2 sequences are SGHVS and FNYEAQ. V shed 2 bases and J shed 7 bases, with 15 bases lying between them. The CDR3 DNA is TGTGCCAGCAGCTTAAAGGCAGGGGTTGGGCAGCCCCAGCATTTT. It encodes CASSLKAGVGQPQHF.

The chain combines TRBV15 with TRBJ2-1, with a tentative D call TRBD1 (6 bases). CDR3 size: 15 residues. Germline assignment: CDR1 LNHNV and CDR2 YYDKDF (reference sequence). Between the trimmed V and J ends, which lost 8 bases and 4 bases, there was a span of 18 bases. The CDR3 sequence: CATGQIEQGYNEQFF. DNA of the CDR3: TGTGCCACCGGCCAGATAGAGCAGGGGTACAATGAGCAGTTCTTC.

The chain has TRBV6-5 and TRBJ1-5; D gene uncertain. Germline CDR1 MNHEY, CDR2 SVGAGI. The V end lost 7 bases, the J end lost 7 bases, and 14 bases lay between the germline ends. The CDR3 runs 13 residues. The CDR3 DNA follows: TGTGCCAGCACCTCGAATTCAGACCAGCCCCAGCATTTT. Its translation: CASTSNSDQPQHF.